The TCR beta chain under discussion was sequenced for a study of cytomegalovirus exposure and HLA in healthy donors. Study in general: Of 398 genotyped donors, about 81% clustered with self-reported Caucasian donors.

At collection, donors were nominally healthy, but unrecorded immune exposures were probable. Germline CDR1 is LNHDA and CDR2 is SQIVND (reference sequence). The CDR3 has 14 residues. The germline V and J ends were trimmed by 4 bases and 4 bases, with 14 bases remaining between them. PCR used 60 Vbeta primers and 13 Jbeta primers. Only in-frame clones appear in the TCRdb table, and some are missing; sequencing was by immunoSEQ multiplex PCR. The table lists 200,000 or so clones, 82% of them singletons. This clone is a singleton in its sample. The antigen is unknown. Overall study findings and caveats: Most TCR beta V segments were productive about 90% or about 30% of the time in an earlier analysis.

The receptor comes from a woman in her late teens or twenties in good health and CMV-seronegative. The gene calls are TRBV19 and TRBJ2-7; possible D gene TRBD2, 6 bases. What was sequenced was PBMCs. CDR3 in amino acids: CASSTSGVWYEQYF. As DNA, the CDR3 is TGTGCCAGTAGTACTTCGGGGGTTTGGTACGAGCAGTACTTC.